A single sample is the source of the 10 T cell receptor beta chains below, sequenced in a study of monozygotic twins with inflammatory bowel disease. TCRdb reprocessed the 5' RACE reads and stores each CDR3 protein as one record, lacking DNA. Recorded for this sample: approximately 400,000 distinct CDR3 sequences. The specimen was blood. The source is a human donor with ulcerative colitis or Crohn's disease, or a healthy co-twin of an affected twin (not recorded which).

This chain connects TRBV28 to TRBJ2-7; TCRdb outputs TRBD1, but without DNA this stays unchecked. Germline CDR1 is MDHEN and CDR2 is SYDVKM. The CDR3 extends over 15 amino acids. The CDR3 spells CASSGAGQRIYEQYF.

The rearrangement links TRBV12-3 or TRBV12-4 to TRBJ1-5. The CDR3 loop spans 15 amino acids. CDR3 loop: CASSLEQRKNQPQHF.

The chain couples TRBV3-1 to TRBJ2-1. Germline values: CDR1 LGHDT, CDR2 YNNKEL (reference sequence). The CDR3 runs to 14 residues. The CDR3: CASSQAQVGHEQFF.

This chain joins TRBV7-6 and TRBJ2-1; with no DNA, the TCRdb D assignment of TRBD1 cannot be verified. Germline loops: CDR1 SGHVS, CDR2 FNYEAQ. CDR3 length equals 14 residues. CDR3 sequence: CASSWGENYNEQFF.

The chain recombines TRBV27 with TRBJ2-1. The CDR3 is 12 amino acids. Looked up from germline, CDR1 is MNHEY and CDR2 is SMNVEV (reference sequence). The CDR3 spells CASSFSTGEQFF.

The chain carries TRBV5-5 and TRBJ2-1; the D call from TCRdb, TRBD1, cannot be confirmed without DNA. Germline lookup yields CDR1 SGHKS and CDR2 YYEKEE (reference sequence). This CDR3 comprises 17 residues. The CDR3 reads CASSPIGMGTAYNEQFF. The complete variable domain, with remaining parts taken from reference TRBV5-5 and TRBJ2-1, reads DAGVTQSPTHLIKTRGQQVTLRCSPISGHKSVSWYQQVLGQGPQFIFQYYEKEERGRGNFPDRFSARQFPNYSSELNVNALLLGDSALYLCASSPIGMGTAYNEQFFGPGTRLTVL.

The chain uses TRBV7-8 and TRBJ2-6; TCRdb's D call, TRBD1, is unchecked because there is no DNA. Germline V CDR1 and CDR2: SGHVS, FQNEAQ. The CDR3 length is 17 residues. CDR3 sequence reads: CASSLSRESSGANVLTF.

The genes are TRBV6-1 and TRBJ1-2; with no DNA, the TCRdb D assignment of TRBD1 cannot be verified. The V gene's germline CDR1 is MNHNS and CDR2 SASEGT. This CDR3 spans 13 amino acids. The CDR3 reads CATVQTGGYGYTF.

The V and J genes are TRBV20-1 and TRBJ2-3; TCRdb's D call, TRBD1, is unchecked because there is no DNA. CDR1 and CDR2 from the germline V gene are DFQATT and SNEGSKA (reference sequence). This CDR3 comprises 17 residues. CDR3 residues: CSARGQLVPASTDTQYF.

V usage is TRBV3-1 and J usage is TRBJ2-5; the D call of TRBD2 rests on TCRdb alone, since no DNA is present to check it. The germline V gene has CDR1 LGHDT and CDR2 YNNKEL (reference sequence). This CDR3 has 13 amino acids. CDR3 sequence: CASSRLKRELQYF.